One and the same sample provided the 8 T cell receptor beta chains below, sequenced in a study of cytomegalovirus exposure and HLA in healthy donors. This PCR relied on a set of 60 Vbeta primers and 13 Jbeta primers. Repertoires were generated with immunoSEQ multiplex PCR, while TCRdb's copy carries only in-frame clones and drops some. The table records about 150,000 clones, 85% of them present only once. The sample consisted of PBMCs. Receptor source: a boy aged 2 to 9 in good health and CMV-seronegative.

The chain carries TRBV2 and TRBJ1-2; D not certain. There are 13 residues in the CDR3. V was pared by 1 base and J by 8 bases, with 11 bases between. Per germline, CDR1 SNHLY and CDR2 FYNNEI. The CDR3 DNA follows: TGTGCCAGCAGTGAAGGGAGGGCCCGGGGCTACACCTTC. This codes for CASSEGRARGYTF. The full variable domain, its missing parts supplied by reference TRBV2 and TRBJ1-2, is EPEVTQTPSHQVTQMGQEVILRCVPISNHLYFYWYRQILGQKVEFLVSFYNNEISEKSEIFDDQFSVERPDGSNFTLKIRSTKLEDSAMYFCASSEGRARGYTFGSGTRLTVV.

The genes are TRBV2 and TRBJ2-5; 7 nucleotides align to TRBD2. Looked up from germline, CDR1 is SNHLY and CDR2 is FYNNEI. V shed 7 bases, J shed 5 bases, and the junction held 10 bases outside the gene matches. CDR3 length: 14 amino acids. In nucleotides, the CDR3 is TGTGCCAGCACCGAACGGGGGGTAGTGGAGACCCAGTACTTC. Translation gives CASTERGVVETQYF.

The gene calls are TRBV4-1 and TRBJ1-4; D is possibly TRBD1 (6 bases). The germline V gene has CDR1 MGHRA and CDR2 YSYEKL. The CDR3 runs 16 residues. V shed 4 bases and J shed 0 bases, with 12 bases lying between them. The DNA of the CDR3 is TGCGCCAGCAGCCCCTGGGACACGTCAACTAATGAAAAACTGTTTTTT. Protein product: CASSPWDTSTNEKLFF.

The CDR3 DNA sequence: TGTGCCAGCAGTGAGGGACAGGGAGTGTATCAGCCCCAGCATTTT. Its translation: CASSEGQGVYQPQHF. The chain couples TRBV2 to TRBJ1-5; 9 bases match TRBD1. Germline V gene lookup returns CDR1 SNHLY and CDR2 FYNNEI. CDR3 length: 15 amino acids. With V trimmed by 3 bases and J by 5 bases, 5 bases remained unmatched.

The chain is built from TRBV7-9 and TRBJ1-2; 8 bases match TRBD1. The germline CDR1 and CDR2 sequences are SEHNR and FQNEAQ (reference sequence). The junction had 10 bases not matched to a gene; V was cut back by 0 bases and J by 4 bases. This CDR3 has 17 amino acids. The CDR3 DNA reads as TGTGCCAGCAGCTTAGCGCGACAGGGGCTCGGTAGCTATGGCTACACCTTC. This codes for CASSLARQGLGSYGYTF.

CDR3 DNA: TGTGCCAGCAGTTACCCAGGGGGAAACAATCAGCCCCAGCATTTT. Encoded protein: CASSYPGGNNQPQHF. This chain uses TRBV6-6 with TRBJ1-5; 7 nucleotides align to TRBD1. Germline lookup yields CDR1 MNHNY and CDR2 SVGAGI (reference sequence). CDR3 size: 15 residues. V trimming: 2 bases; J trimming: 3 bases; junction bases outside the gene matches: 4.

The chain has TRBV4-1 and TRBJ1-2; 9 nucleotides match TRBD1. Losses at the gene ends were 6 bases for V and 5 bases for J; bases not matched to a gene: 7. CDR3 length: 14 residues. Germline V gene data show CDR1 as MGHRA and CDR2 as YSYEKL. The CDR3 nucleotides read TGCGCCAGCAGTCCGGGACAGGGTCTATATGGCTACACCTTC. Its protein product is CASSPGQGLYGYTF.

This chain uses TRBV19 with TRBJ2-1, with 11 bases identical to TRBD1. In germline, CDR1 is LNHDA, CDR2 SQIVND (reference sequence). This CDR3 comprises 13 residues. V dropped 9 bases and J dropped 3; count of bases not matched to a gene: 1. The CDR3: CASGTGGYNEQFF. In nucleotides, the CDR3 is TGTGCCAGCGGGACAGGGGGCTACAATGAGCAGTTCTTC.